These 11 T cell receptor beta chains share one sample of origin, sequenced in a study of cytomegalovirus exposure and HLA in healthy donors. With 60 Vbeta and 13 Jbeta primers, the PCR was carried out. This table comes from immunoSEQ multiplex PCR, and its TCRdb copy is limited to in-frame clones, with some not included. The sample yields 130,000 to 150,000 clones, about 79% seen once. Sequencing was done on a sample of PBMCs. The receptors derive from a male donor in good health and CMV-seronegative.

The gene calls are TRBV6-1 and TRBJ2-3; TRBD1 aligns across 7 bases. The germline V gene encodes CDR1 MNHNS and CDR2 SASEGT. The junction had 4 bases not matched to a gene; V was cut back by 7 bases and J by 3 bases. The CDR3 loop spans 13 amino acids. CDR3 sequence: CASMTGLTDTQYF. The CDR3 DNA follows: TGTGCCAGCATGACAGGGCTGACAGATACGCAGTATTTT.

The chain employs TRBV11-3 and TRBJ2-1; possibly TRBD2 for D (6 bases). The CDR3 loop spans 15 amino acids. CDR1 SGHNT and CDR2 YENEEA come from the germline V gene. The ends were cut back, 1 base at V and 9 bases at J, with 16 bases in the middle. The CDR3 region has the DNA TGTGCCAGCAGCTTAGTTGTGGGAGAAGCGGGTGAGCAGTTCTTC. Encoded protein: CASSLVVGEAGEQFF.

The chain uses TRBV7-9 and TRBJ1-5; possible D gene TRBD1, 5 bases. The germline V and J ends were trimmed by 0 bases and 3 bases, with 9 bases remaining between them. Germline V gives CDR1 SEHNR, CDR2 FQNEAQ (reference sequence). This CDR3 comprises 15 residues. The CDR3 loop reads CASSLAGQLNQPQHF. In DNA form, the CDR3 reads TGTGCCAGCAGCTTAGCGGGGCAGCTCAATCAGCCCCAGCATTTT.

In this sample, this clone turned up once. The chain recombines TRBV7-9 with TRBJ1-4; TRBD1 agrees at 7 bases. The germline V gene has CDR1 SEHNR and CDR2 FQNEAQ (reference sequence). The J segment lost 3 bases and the V segment lost 5 bases, leaving 9 bases of the junction unmatched. The CDR3 has 16 amino acids. CDR3 in amino acids: CASSGTGAYANEKLFF. CDR3 bases: TGTGCCAGCAGCGGCACAGGGGCCTATGCTAATGAAAAACTGTTTTTT.

This chain links TRBV19 with TRBJ1-1, with TRBD1 identical over 10 bases. Germline values: CDR1 LNHDA, CDR2 SQIVND (reference sequence). CDR3 length: 17 residues. The J segment lost 1 base and the V segment lost 5 bases, leaving 10 bases of the junction unmatched. The CDR3 nucleotides are TGTGCCAGTAGTCCCCGGGACAGGGGTATGGCGAACACTGAAGCTTTCTTT. Protein product: CASSPRDRGMANTEAFF.

This chain connects TRBV5-1 to TRBJ1-2; the match to TRBD1 covers 8 bases. From germline, CDR1 is SGHRS and CDR2 YFSETQ. After removal of 4 bases from V and 4 bases from J, the junction contained 12 bases not matched to a gene. The CDR3 totals 16 residues. The CDR3 here is CASSPGGQGETYGYTF. The DNA for the CDR3 is TGCGCCAGCAGCCCGGGAGGACAGGGAGAAACCTATGGCTACACCTTC.

V usage is TRBV4-2 and J usage is TRBJ2-5; TRBD2 is a possible D gene (6 bases). From germline, CDR1 is LGHNA and CDR2 YNFKEQ. There are 17 residues in the CDR3. V was clipped by 1 base and J by 2 bases, with 17 bases between them. As DNA, the CDR3 is TGTGCCAGCAGCCAAGGGGAGTGGGGGGACCAACAAGAGACCCAGTACTTC. Protein sequence: CASSQGEWGDQQETQYF.

To note about this clone: An end of the junction differs from the germline gene, which may be a read error. The genes are TRBV7-9 and TRBJ2-4; the D is unclear. Germline CDR1 reads SEHNR; CDR2 reads FQNEAQ (reference sequence). The CDR3 spans 18 residues. CDR3 sequence: CSSSLVRTEPLAKNIQYF. The CDR3, as DNA: TGTTCCAGCAGCTTAGTTAGAACAGAGCCTCTAGCCAAAAACATTCAGTACTTC.

The chain carries TRBV7-2 and TRBJ2-7, with 10 bases that match TRBD2. Germline-derived CDR1 and CDR2 are SGHTA and FQGNSA. Trimming cost V 4 bases and J 6 bases; bases outside gene matches: 9. The CDR3 has 15 residues. CDR3 DNA: TGTGCCAGCAGCTCCTCCGGGACTAGCGCCGCCGAGCAGTACTTC. Its protein is CASSSSGTSAAEQYF.

This clone appeared once. V is TRBV5-5 and J is TRBJ1-2; 10 bases line up with TRBD1. Trimming removed 3 bases from V and 8 bases from J; junction bases left unmatched: 7. Germline assignment: CDR1 SGHKS and CDR2 YYEKEE (reference sequence). The CDR3 spans 14 residues. CDR3 in DNA: TGTGCCAGCAGCTCGGGGACAGGGGCTGGCGGCTACACCTTC. It translates to CASSSGTGAGGYTF.

In its sample, this clone was seen a few times. This sequence joins TRBV6-5 and TRBJ2-7, with TRBD1 matching over 8 bases. The CDR3 is 15 amino acids. The junction had 8 bases not matched to a gene; V was cut back by 6 bases and J by 1 base. Germline-derived CDR1 and CDR2 are MNHEY and SVGAGI. The CDR3 here is CASSPQGEVSYEQYF. CDR3 nucleotides: TGTGCCAGCAGCCCACAGGGGGAAGTTTCCTACGAGCAGTACTTC.